One sample yielded the 4 T cell receptor beta chains listed below, sequenced in a study of shared clonotypes between healthy human individuals. Data came from immunoSEQ multiplex PCR; TCRdb stores just in-frame clones and leaves some out. The sample lists over a million clones; 75% to 80% were seen once. Sequences were obtained from memory CD4+ T cells from PBMCs. Specified subset: CD45RA-negative fraction. These TCRs come from a young man in good health. Some clones in this sample may be carry-over from other donors' samples.

Comments on this clone: With a much larger clone just one base away, this may be a read error. This specimen includes other DNA sequences encoding the same CDR3. The chain employs TRBV9 and TRBJ2-2, with 9 bases identical to TRBD2. CDR3 length: 15 residues. Germline CDR1 is SGDLS and CDR2 is YYNGEE. CDR3 loop: CASSVGGRVTGELFF. DNA of the CDR3: TGTGCCAGCAGCGTAGGCGGGAGGGTGACCGGGGAGCTGTTTTTC.

This clone was counted once. The rearrangement links TRBV5-1 to TRBJ2-3, with TRBD2 identical over 10 bases. This CDR3 spans 16 amino acids. CDR1 and CDR2 from the germline V gene are SGHRS and YFSETQ. The V segment lost 6 bases and the J segment 0 bases; nucleotides outside the gene matches: 7. The CDR3, as DNA: TGCGCCAGCAAGAGACTAGCGGGCCCTAGCACAGATACGCAGTATTTT. It specifies CASKRLAGPSTDTQYF.

This clone was picked up a small number of times. This chain joins TRBV29-1 and TRBJ2-1; D not certain. Trimming took 4 bases from V and 8 from J, leaving 6 bases between them. Germline CDR1 is SQVTM and CDR2 is ANQGSEA. The CDR3 loop spans 10 amino acids. DNA for the CDR3: TGCAGCGTTGGTTCGGATGAGCAGTTCTTC. Translating gives CSVGSDEQFF.

The rearrangement joins TRBV11-3 to TRBJ2-3; D may match TRBD1 or TRBD2 (5 bases each). V was trimmed by 5 bases and J by 3 bases, leaving 12 bases between them. The CDR3 has 14 amino acids. Germline CDR1 is SGHNT and CDR2 is YENEEA. The CDR3 coding sequence is TGTGCCAGCAGCCCGGGACGGAGAACAGATACGCAGTATTTT. Protein product: CASSPGRRTDTQYF.